The following is a TCR beta chain sequence with its context. The data derive from a study of shared clonotypes between healthy human individuals. CDR1 MRHNA and CDR2 SNTAGT come from the germline V gene. Between the trimmed V and J ends, which lost 3 bases and 0 bases, there was a span of 5 bases. The CDR3 runs to 13 residues. For every subset, genomic DNA was evenly distributed across several immunoSEQ plates. Sequencing used immunoSEQ multiplex PCR; TCRdb keeps in-frame clones, though not all of them. The repertoire holds roughly 2.6 million clones, with approximately 92% as singletons. The V and J genes are TRBV6-4 and TRBJ1-1; D unresolved. The sequence was collected from a man aged 18 to 30 in good health. Material for sequencing was naive CD4+ T cells sorted from blood. This sample's subset: CD45RA+ positively selected. CDR3 DNA: TGTGCCAGCAGTGAGACGGTGAACACTGAAGCTTTCTTT. Translated, it gives CASSETVNTEAFF.